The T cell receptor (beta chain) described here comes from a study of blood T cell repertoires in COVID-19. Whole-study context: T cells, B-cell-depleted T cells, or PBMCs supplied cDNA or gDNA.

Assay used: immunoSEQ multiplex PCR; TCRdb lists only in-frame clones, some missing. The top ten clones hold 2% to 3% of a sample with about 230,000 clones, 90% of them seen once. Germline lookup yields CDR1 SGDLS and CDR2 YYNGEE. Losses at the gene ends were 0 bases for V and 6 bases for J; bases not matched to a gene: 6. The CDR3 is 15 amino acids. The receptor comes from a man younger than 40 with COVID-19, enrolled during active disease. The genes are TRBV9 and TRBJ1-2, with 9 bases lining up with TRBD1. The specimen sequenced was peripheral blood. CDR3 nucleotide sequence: TGTGCCAGCAGCGTAGGTTCGAGGACAGGGGATGGCTACACCTTC. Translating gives CASSVGSRTGDGYTF. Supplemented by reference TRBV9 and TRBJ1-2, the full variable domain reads DSGVTQTPKHLITATGQRVTLRCSPRSGDLSVYWYQQSLDQGLQFLIQYYNGEERAKGNILERFSAQQFPDLHSELNLSSLELGDSALYFCASSVGSRTGDGYTFGSGTRLTVV.